This T cell receptor (beta chain) was obtained from a study of blood T cell repertoires in COVID-19. Study information: The study drew acute and convalescent COVID-19 samples from the United States, Italy and Spain. PBMCs, B-cell-depleted T cells, or T cells provided the cDNA or gDNA that made up the material.

Trimming pared 0 bases from V and 0 bases from J, leaving 6 bases between. Looked up from germline, CDR1 is MNHEY and CDR2 is SVGAGI. The CDR3 runs 15 residues. In the authors' workflow: Nucleated cell number was recorded as an estimate derived from reference gene primer amplification. Clones were sequenced by immunoSEQ multiplex PCR, and TCRdb holds only the in-frame ones, with some missing. The V and J calls and the clone size are those of that table, but D and trimming were determined from the DNA. The sample lists over 90,000 clones; approximately 84% were seen once. The V call is TRBV6-5, the J call TRBJ1-5; D gene uncertain. The specimen was peripheral blood. This TCR derives from a man in his forties or fifties with active or convalescent COVID-19. The DNA of the CDR3 is TGTGCCAGCAGTTACTCATCGGTTAGCAATCAGCCCCAGCATTTT. Protein product: CASSYSSVSNQPQHF.